This note documents a single T cell receptor beta chain sequence. Germline V gives CDR1 KGHSH, CDR2 LQKENI. This CDR3 comprises 14 residues. V shed 2 bases and J shed 6 bases, with 10 bases lying between them. The entry originates in a study of blood T cell repertoires in COVID-19. For the study at large: Acute and convalescent COVID-19 samples came from the United States, Italy and Spain. The analysed material was cDNA or gDNA that came from T cells, B-cell-depleted T cells, or PBMCs.

Clones were sequenced by immunoSEQ multiplex PCR, and TCRdb holds only the in-frame ones, with some missing. The table lists about 340,000 clones, about 83% of them singletons, with 2.5% to 3.5% in the top ten. The sample comprised peripheral blood. This TCR derives from a man aged 25 to 40 with active or convalescent COVID-19. The chain couples TRBV18 to TRBJ2-2, with a weak D call TRBD2 (5 bases). The CDR3 sequence: CASSPYGEAGELFF. DNA of the CDR3: TGTGCCAGCTCACCATACGGGGAAGCCGGGGAGCTGTTTTTT.